This entry describes one T cell receptor beta chain. Its matching antigen is unknown. The data derive from a study of blood T cells in healthy people across ages. Regarding the study as a whole: Since the PBMCs were unsorted, naive and antigen-experienced cells could not be conclusively compared. Measured against age, TCR beta diversity per million T cells decreased in a roughly linear manner.

Caucasian individuals from Russia who were healthy and aged 6 to 90 acted as donors. Peripheral blood, about 9.4 milliliters per donor, was collected. V lost 1 base to trimming and J lost 4 bases; unmatched junction nucleotides: 13. Germline V gene data show CDR1 as LGHDT and CDR2 as YNNKEL (reference sequence). The CDR3 is 17 amino acids. With a J-beta primer mix and a sample-barcoded 5' primer, a second PCR ran roughly 6 to 11 cycles. One entry per CDR3 protein results from TCRdb running MiXCR on the 5' RACE reads. This table holds 550,000 to 800,000 distinct CDR3 sequences, roughly 21% found once. Input material: blood. The clonotype comes from a man between 65 and 80 years old in good health. This sequence joins TRBV3-1 and TRBJ2-7; 7 nucleotides match TRBD2. Here the CDR3 reads CASSQVGAGTTMYEQYF. DNA for the CDR3: TGTGCCAGCAGCCAAGTAGGGGCCGGGACTACGATGTACGAGCAGTACTTC.